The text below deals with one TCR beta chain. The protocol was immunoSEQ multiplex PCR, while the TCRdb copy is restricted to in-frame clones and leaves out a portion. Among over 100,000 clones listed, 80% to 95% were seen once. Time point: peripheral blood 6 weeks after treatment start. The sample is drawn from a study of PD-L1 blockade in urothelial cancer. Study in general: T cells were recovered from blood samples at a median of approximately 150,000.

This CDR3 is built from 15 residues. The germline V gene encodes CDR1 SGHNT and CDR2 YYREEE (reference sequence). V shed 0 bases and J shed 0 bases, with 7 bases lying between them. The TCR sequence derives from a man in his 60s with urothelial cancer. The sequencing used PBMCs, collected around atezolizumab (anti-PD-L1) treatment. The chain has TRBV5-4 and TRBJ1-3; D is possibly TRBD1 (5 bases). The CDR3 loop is CASSLAGASGNTIYF. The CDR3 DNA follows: TGTGCCAGCAGCTTGGCTGGGGCCTCTGGAAACACCATATATTTT.